This T cell receptor beta chain came from a study of shared clonotypes between healthy human individuals. Trimming shortened V by 6 bases and J by 6 bases, and 31 bases separated the two germline ends. This CDR3 is built from 18 residues. Germline assignment: CDR1 SGDLS and CDR2 YYNGEE. Only in-frame clones appear in the TCRdb table, and some are missing; sequencing was by immunoSEQ multiplex PCR. The sample has some 1,100,000 clones, around 82% seen once. This chain uses TRBV9 with TRBJ2-7, with TRBD1 as a possible D gene (6 bases). This receptor was taken from a man aged 18 to 30 in good health. Some clones in this sample may be carry-over from other donors' samples. The sequenced sample was memory CD4+ T cells from PBMCs. The subset denotes: CD45RA-negative fraction. CDR3 sequence: CASTLRPGESTSTGEQYF. The DNA of the CDR3 is TGTGCCAGCACCCTAAGACCAGGGGAGAGCACTTCGACGGGCGAGCAGTACTTC.